The T cell receptor beta chain described here comes from a study of neurological immune-mediated disorders. Broader study findings: No expanded-clone CDR3 amino acid sequence recurred across subjects, suggesting private TCR-beta repertoires.

It was blood bank volunteers in Maryland, USA who made up the healthy controls. Unsorted libraries were generated from 2 million PBMCs. These cells had been stored in RNAlater at -80 C. J lost 3 bases, V lost 9 bases, and 5 bases had no gene match. Germline V CDR1 and CDR2: SGHVS, FQNEAQ. This CDR3 has 13 amino acids. Details on this clonotype: The antigen remains unidentified.

The output of every sequencing run, over 180 million TCR-beta sequences, came from 15-18 subjects. TCRdb independently ran MiXCR on the 5' RACE reads; one entry per CDR3 protein. The sample contains tens of thousands of distinct CDR3 sequences, less than 15% of which appear only once. This TCR came from a woman aged 45 to 65 in good health. The genes are TRBV7-8 and TRBJ2-7, with 10 nucleotides matching TRBD1. Sequencing was performed on PBMCs. CDR3 nucleotide sequence: TGTGCCAGTGGACAGGGGGTCTTCTACGAGCAGTACTTC. As protein: CASGQGVFYEQYF.